This T cell receptor (beta chain) was captured in a study of T cell responses to AZD1222 COVID-19 vaccine. Overall study findings and caveats: Following two doses of AZD1222, Spike-specific TCR breadth and depth rose. Mapped onto spike, vaccine-associated CD4 TCRs spanned it and were dominant at 160-218 and 743-854. A reported finding is that nearly half of spike-specific TCRs target unmutated variant regions. Baseline serology detected seropositivity in only a handful of AZD1222 recipients.

The CDR3 sequence is 14 residues long. From germline, CDR1 is MNHEY and CDR2 SMNVEV (reference sequence). The V and J ends lost 6 bases and 6 bases respectively, with 12 bases between them. A note on this clone: What it binds is unknown.

Generated by immunoSEQ multiplex PCR, the TCRdb table keeps only in-frame clones and is missing some. In the table there are some 99,000 clones, approximately 86% of which are singletons. The source of this sequence is an adult in good health. This material consisted of peripheral blood, taken on day 0 of MenACWY control vaccination. V usage is TRBV27 and J usage is TRBJ1-6; D remains unclear. The CDR3 region is CASSPDGVNSPLHF. CDR3 sequence (DNA): TGTGCCAGCAGCCCGGACGGGGTTAATTCACCCCTCCACTTT.